The sequence of this T cell receptor beta chain was determined in a study of monozygotic twins with cystic fibrosis. As regards this clone: The antigen is unknown.

Germline lookup yields CDR1 MNHEY and CDR2 SVGAGI. Trimming stripped 7 bases from V and 6 bases from J, with 12 bases between. The CDR3 runs to 12 residues. TCRdb's table, derived via immunoSEQ multiplex PCR, lists solely in-frame clones and lacks some. The data contain roughly 35,000 clones, over 70% of them singletons. General observations from the study: Monozygotic CF twins shared more identical nucleotide clonotypes than unrelated patients. J usage was most co-twin-similar in 8 of 16 pairs, V in 13.

The TCR comes from a girl aged 2 to 10 with cystic fibrosis. V usage is TRBV6-5 and J usage is TRBJ1-2; TRBD1 might be the D (6 bases). What was sequenced was blood. In nucleotides, the CDR3 is TGTGCCAGCAAACAGGGTTACAATGGCTACACCTTC. It is translated as CASKQGYNGYTF.